These 10 T cell receptor beta chains came from one sample sequenced in a study of cytomegalovirus exposure and HLA in healthy donors. Clones were sequenced by immunoSEQ multiplex PCR, and TCRdb holds only the in-frame ones, with some missing. Counted here are 75,000 to 100,000 clones, about 96% occurring once; the ten biggest clones make up over 0.7%. Source material: PBMCs. Receptors originate from a man in his late teens or twenties in good health and CMV-seronegative.

This chain uses TRBV11-2 with TRBJ2-7; 8 bases fit TRBD1. Trimming cost V 3 bases and J 0 bases; bases outside gene matches: 10. Germline V gene lookup returns CDR1 SGHAT and CDR2 FQNNGV. CDR3 length: 17 amino acids. The CDR3 loop is CASSLDNGQGFSYEQYF. The CDR3 DNA reads TGTGCCAGCAGCTTGGATAACGGACAGGGATTCTCCTACGAGCAGTACTTC.

This chain links TRBV30 with TRBJ2-6; the D gene is possibly TRBD2 (5 bases). CDR3 length equals 17 residues. V was clipped by 3 bases and J by 0 bases, with 15 bases between them. CDR1 is GTSNPN, CDR2 SVGIG, per germline (reference sequence). CDR3 nucleotides: TGTGCCTGGAGCCCGCCGTGGGAGAACTCTGGGGCCAACGTCCTGACTTTC. It yields the protein CAWSPPWENSGANVLTF.

The J gene is TRBJ2-5, the V gene TRBV7-6; 9 nucleotides match TRBD2. The CDR3 is 18 residues long. The germline gives CDR1 SGHVS, CDR2 FNYEAQ. After removal of 4 bases from V and 4 bases from J, the junction contained 16 bases not matched to a gene. The CDR3 bases are TGTGCCAGCAGCTCCTTTGGAGGTATCCTAGCGGGAAGAGAGACCCAGTACTTC. Translated: CASSSFGGILAGRETQYF.

A word on this clone: The same CDR3 also results from other DNA sequences found in this sample. The chain combines TRBV5-1 with TRBJ2-5; 10 nucleotides agree with TRBD2. This CDR3 is 15 amino acids long. Germline values: CDR1 SGHRS, CDR2 YFSETQ. Trimming at V came to 4 bases and at J to 1 base, leaving 4 bases not matched to a gene. CDR3: CASSRTSGSQETQYF. CDR3 DNA: TGCGCCAGCAGCCGGACTAGCGGCAGCCAAGAGACCCAGTACTTC. Full variable domain (outside the CDR3, taken from reference TRBV5-1 and TRBJ2-5): KAGVTQTPRYLIKTRGQQVTLSCSPISGHRSVSWYQQTPGQGLQFLFEYFSETQRNKGNFPGRFSGRQFSNSRSEMNVSTLELGDSALYLCASSRTSGSQETQYFGPGTRLLVL.

The CDR3 bases are TGTGCCAGCAGCTTACAGGGAGCCACTGAAGCTTTCTTT. Protein: CASSLQGATEAFF. This chain links TRBV5-6 with TRBJ1-1; D might be TRBD1 (6 bases). CDR1 and CDR2 from the germline V gene are SGHDT and YYEEEE. V was trimmed by 2 bases and J by 4 bases, leaving 9 bases between them. The CDR3 is 13 residues long.

The CDR3 coding sequence is TGTGCCGGCTCCGGGACAGCAAATTCACCCCTCCACTTT. It codes for CAGSGTANSPLHF. J is TRBJ1-6 and V is TRBV30; 7 nucleotides line up with TRBD1. V lost 8 bases to trimming and J lost 7 bases; unmatched junction nucleotides: 8. Germline CDR1 reads GTSNPN; CDR2 reads SVGIG (reference sequence). The CDR3 extends over 13 amino acids.

The rearrangement links TRBV11-2 to TRBJ2-1; 9 nucleotides line up with TRBD2. Germline-derived CDR1 and CDR2 are SGHAT and FQNNGV. The CDR3 runs 16 residues. V was clipped by 5 bases and J by 8 bases; unmatched bases: 13. CDR3 nucleotides: TGTGCCAGCAGCATCGGGTTACTAGCGGGCACCCATGAGCAGTTCTTC. Protein product: CASSIGLLAGTHEQFF. The full variable domain, rest sourced from reference TRBV11-2 and TRBJ2-1, is EAGVAQSPRYKIIEKRQSVAFWCNPISGHATLYWYQQILGQGPKLLIQFQNNGVVDDSQLPKDRFSAERLKGVDSTLKIQPAKLEDSAVYLCASSIGLLAGTHEQFFGPGTRLTVL.

This clone was detected only once. This chain links TRBV7-6 with TRBJ2-1, with D unclear. CDR3 length equals 13 residues. The V end was cut by 5 bases, the J end by 3 bases, with 8 bases between. From germline, CDR1 is SGHVS and CDR2 FNYEAQ. The DNA of the CDR3 is TGTGCCAGCAGCCAGAACCTCTACAATGAGCAGTTCTTC. Its translation is CASSQNLYNEQFF.

V and J are TRBV15 and TRBJ2-1; a possible D gene is TRBD2 (6 bases). The germline V and J ends were trimmed by 3 bases and 0 bases, with 12 bases remaining between them. CDR3 length equals 16 residues. Looked up from germline, CDR1 is LNHNV and CDR2 is YYDKDF (reference sequence). Here the CDR3 reads CATSRGRDSSYNEQFF. CDR3 in DNA: TGTGCCACCAGCAGGGGCCGGGACTCCTCCTACAATGAGCAGTTCTTC.

The chain links TRBV4-1 to TRBJ2-5; D may be TRBD2 (6 bases). The CDR3 length is 13 residues. The V end was cut by 2 bases, the J end by 4 bases, with 8 bases between. Germline V gene lookup returns CDR1 MGHRA and CDR2 YSYEKL. The CDR3 reads CASSQPGGETQYF. Here the CDR3 DNA reads TGCGCCAGCAGCCAACCCGGGGGAGAGACCCAGTACTTC.